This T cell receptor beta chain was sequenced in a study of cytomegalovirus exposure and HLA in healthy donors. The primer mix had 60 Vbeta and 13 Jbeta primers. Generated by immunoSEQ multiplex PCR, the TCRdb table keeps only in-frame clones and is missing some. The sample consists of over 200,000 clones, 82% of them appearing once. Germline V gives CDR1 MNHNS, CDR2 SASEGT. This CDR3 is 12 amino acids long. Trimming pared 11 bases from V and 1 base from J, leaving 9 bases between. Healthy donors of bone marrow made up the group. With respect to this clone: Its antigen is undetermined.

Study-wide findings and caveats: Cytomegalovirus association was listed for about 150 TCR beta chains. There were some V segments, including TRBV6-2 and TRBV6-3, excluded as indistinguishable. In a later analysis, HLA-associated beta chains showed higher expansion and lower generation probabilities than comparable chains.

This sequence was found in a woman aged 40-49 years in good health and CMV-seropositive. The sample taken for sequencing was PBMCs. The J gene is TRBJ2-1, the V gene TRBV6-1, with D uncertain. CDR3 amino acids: CALRVSYNEQFF. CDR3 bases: TGTGCCCTTCGGGTTTCCTACAATGAGCAGTTCTTC.